In its sample, the clone carrying this T cell receptor (beta chain) was seen many times. Antigen specificity is unknown. The data derive from a study of breast tumors, draining lymph nodes, adjacent tissues. TCRdb redid the calling of the multiplex PCR reads with MiXCR, one entry per CDR3 protein. The table has around 300,000 distinct CDR3 sequences, around 30% seen once. V shed 6 bases, J shed 4 bases, and the junction held 12 bases outside the gene matches. The germline V gene has CDR1 DFQATT and CDR2 SNEGSKA (reference sequence). This CDR3 has 14 amino acids. Study-wide points: The data were judged consistent with most tumor T cells coming from lymph node and expanding in tumor.

Breast cancer patients provided tissue from their axillary draining lymph nodes. The source of this sequence is a female donor with breast cancer. Some clones in this sample may be carry-over from other donors' samples. The sequencing input was axillary lymph node tissue. The chain recombines TRBV20-1 with TRBJ2-7; TRBD1 matches 7 bases. The CDR3 protein is CSALSHRGEYEQYF. In DNA, the CDR3 is TGCAGTGCCCTGTCGCACAGGGGTGAATACGAGCAGTACTTC.